Included here is one TCR beta chain sequence, with context. The entry originates in a study of control samples from healthy donors and cancer patients. Using immunoSEQ multiplex PCR, the repertoire was profiled, and TCRdb retains in-frame clones only, with some absent. The top ten clones hold about 3.2% of a sample with about 140,000 clones, 80% to 95% of them seen once. This receptor was identified in a man aged 25 to 40 in good health. The sequenced sample consisted of blood.

The chain's CDR3 is CASSISWGLDTQYF. The CDR3 DNA sequence: TGTGCCAGTAGTATAAGTTGGGGTCTAGATACGCAGTATTTT. The V gene is TRBV19, the J gene TRBJ2-3; D gene ambiguous. CDR3 length: 14 amino acids. Trimming left V 2 bases short and J 5 bases short, with 11 bases between. Germline V gives CDR1 LNHDA, CDR2 SQIVND (reference sequence). The full variable domain, rest sourced from reference TRBV19 and TRBJ2-3, is DGGITQSPKYLFRKEGQNVTLSCEQNLNHDAMYWYRQDPGQGLRLIYYSQIVNDFQKGDIAEGYSVSREKKESFPLTVTSAQKNPTAFYLCASSISWGLDTQYFGPGTRLTVL.